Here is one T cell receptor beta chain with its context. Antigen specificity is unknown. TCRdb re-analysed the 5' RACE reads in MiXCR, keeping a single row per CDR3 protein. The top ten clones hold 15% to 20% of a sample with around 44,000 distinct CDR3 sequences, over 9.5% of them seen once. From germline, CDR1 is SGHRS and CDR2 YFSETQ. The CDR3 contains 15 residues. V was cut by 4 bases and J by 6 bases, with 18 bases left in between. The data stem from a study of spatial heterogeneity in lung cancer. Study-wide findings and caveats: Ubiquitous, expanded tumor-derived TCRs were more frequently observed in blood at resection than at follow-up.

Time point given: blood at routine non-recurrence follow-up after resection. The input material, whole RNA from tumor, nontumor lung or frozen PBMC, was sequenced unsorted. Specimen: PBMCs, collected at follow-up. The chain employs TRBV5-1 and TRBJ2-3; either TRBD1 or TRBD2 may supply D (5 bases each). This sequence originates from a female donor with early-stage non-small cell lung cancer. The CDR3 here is CASSRDRVPQDTQYF. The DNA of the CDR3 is TGCGCCAGCAGCCGGGACCGAGTCCCTCAGGATACGCAGTATTTT.